Each of the 16 T cell receptor beta chains below was sequenced from the same sample in a study of persistence of HIV-infected CD4 T cells. No antigen has been assigned to these receptors. This was the immunoSEQ version 4 assay in survey mode. Method: immunoSEQ multiplex PCR; TCRdb's copy keeps in-frame clones and lacks some. The table lists about 60,000 clones, about 81% of them singletons. An overlapping HIV-1 Gag peptide pool stimulated these cells at 0.95 to 1 ug/peptide/mL. Sorted nonresponding memory CD4+ T cells were CD40L-negative, CD69-negative, CD45RO-high. This specimen was CD4+ T cells sorted from PBMCs after approximately 19-hour stimulation, taken from a patient who received antiretroviral therapy. All receptors derive from an adult man with HIV who was CMV-seropositive.

This clone was detected only a few times. The chain links TRBV19 to TRBJ1-4, with a weak D call TRBD1 (5 bases). This CDR3 contains 14 residues. The V gene's germline CDR1 is LNHDA and CDR2 SQIVND (reference sequence). V lost 3 bases, J lost 8 bases, and 13 bases lay in between. The CDR3: CASSIGGYREKLFF. The DNA for the CDR3 is TGTGCCAGTAGTATCGGGGGATACCGAGAAAAACTGTTTTTT.

This clone was found a few times. V is TRBV19 and J is TRBJ2-2, with D possibly TRBD2 on 5 matching bases. V was cut by 3 bases and J by 0 bases, with 8 bases left in between. There are 15 residues in the CDR3. Germline assignment: CDR1 LNHDA and CDR2 SQIVND (reference sequence). The DNA for the CDR3 is TGTGCCAGTAGTATCGCGGGTTCGAACACCGGGGAGCTGTTTTTT. Its protein product is CASSIAGSNTGELFF. The full variable domain, its missing parts supplied by reference TRBV19 and TRBJ2-2, is DGGITQSPKYLFRKEGQNVTLSCEQNLNHDAMYWYRQDPGQGLRLIYYSQIVNDFQKGDIAEGYSVSREKKESFPLTVTSAQKNPTAFYLCASSIAGSNTGELFFGEGSRLTVL.

This clone turned up a few times. V and J are TRBV3-1 (or the pseudogene TRBV3-2) and TRBJ1-4; a weak D match, TRBD1 (5 bases). V was pared by 6 bases and J by 0 bases, with 11 bases between. The CDR3 is 15 residues long. Germline CDR1 is LGHDT and CDR2 is YNNKEL (reference sequence). The DNA of the CDR3 is TGTGCCAGCAGTTCGACAGCCGCAACTAATGAAAAACTGTTTTTT. Translation: CASSSTAATNEKLFF.

This clone occurred a few times. The rearrangement uses TRBV19 and TRBJ1-6; 9 bases match TRBD1. CDR3 size: 19 residues. Unmatched junction bases numbered 10, after V lost 1 base and J lost 3 bases. The germline CDR1 and CDR2 sequences are LNHDA and SQIVND (reference sequence). The CDR3 spells CASSIAPLSGQGYNSPLHF. The CDR3 DNA is TGTGCCAGTAGTATAGCCCCTTTATCGGGACAGGGCTATAATTCACCCCTCCACTTT.

The chain uses TRBV3-1 (or the pseudogene TRBV3-2) and TRBJ1-1; D is ambiguous. The CDR3 sequence is 13 residues long. CDR1 is LGHDT and CDR2 is YNNKEL in the germline V gene (reference sequence). V was cut by 0 bases and J by 6 bases, with 8 bases left in between. The CDR3 loop reads CASSQDRRAEAFF. As DNA, the CDR3 is TGTGCCAGCAGCCAAGACCGGAGGGCTGAAGCTTTCTTT.

CDR3 amino acids: CATRPGQGFLLNTEAFF. The CDR3, as DNA: TGTGCCACCAGACCGGGACAAGGGTTCCTATTGAACACTGAAGCTTTCTTT. V and J are TRBV19 and TRBJ1-1, with D possibly being TRBD1 (6 bases). The CDR3 length is 17 residues. V lost 10 bases to trimming and J lost 0 bases, with 24 bases between them. CDR1 and CDR2 (germline): LNHDA, SQIVND (reference sequence).

This clone was picked up a small number of times. The chain links TRBV5-6 to TRBJ2-7; D remains ambiguous. This CDR3 is built from 13 residues. Germline V CDR1 and CDR2: SGHDT, YYEEEE. The V end lost 0 bases, the J end lost 7 bases, and 11 bases lay between the germline ends. In DNA, the CDR3 is TGTGCCAGCAGCTTGGTCTCAGTAAGGGAGCAGTACTTC. It specifies CASSLVSVREQYF. Together with reference TRBV5-6 and TRBJ2-7, the CDR3 gives the full variable domain: DAGVTQSPTHLIKTRGQQVTLRCSPKSGHDTVSWYQQALGQGPQFIFQYYEEEERQRGNFPDRFSGHQFPNYSSELNVNALLLGDSALYLCASSLVSVREQYFGPGTRLTVT.

The chain combines TRBV18 with TRBJ2-3; either TRBD1 or TRBD2 may fit D (6 bases each). The V end was cut by 4 bases, the J end by 5 bases, with 7 bases between. Germline V gene lookup returns CDR1 KGHSH and CDR2 LQKENI. The CDR3 is 12 amino acids. CDR3 protein: CASSQGGDTQYF. DNA of the CDR3: TGTGCCAGCTCACAGGGGGGAGATACGCAGTATTTT.

The chain combines TRBV7-2 with TRBJ2-3, with D possibly TRBD1 on 5 matching bases. Germline V gene lookup returns CDR1 SGHTA and CDR2 FQGNSA. The V gene lost 1 base and the J gene lost 2 bases, with 7 bases spanning the gap. The CDR3 length is 14 residues. The CDR3 sequence is CASSLEGPTDTQYF. CDR3 nucleotide sequence: TGTGCCAGCAGCTTAGAGGGGCCCACAGATACGCAGTATTTT.

The chain employs TRBV6-6 and TRBJ1-2; D not certain. Germline lookup yields CDR1 MNHNY and CDR2 SVGAGI (reference sequence). This CDR3 is 14 amino acids long. Trimming pared 0 bases from V and 8 bases from J, leaving 13 bases between. Written as DNA, the CDR3 is TGTGCCAGCAGTTACTCAGGGAGGGTGTCAGGCTACACCTTC. This translates into CASSYSGRVSGYTF.

The V call is TRBV7-8, the J call TRBJ1-1; 8 nucleotides match TRBD1. CDR1 SGHVS and CDR2 FQNEAQ come from the germline V gene. J gave up 1 base and V 2 bases, and 3 bases lay outside the gene matches. The CDR3 has 15 amino acids. In DNA, the CDR3 is TGTGCCAGCAGCTTAACAGGGGGGAAGAACACTGAAGCTTTCTTT. This sequence encodes CASSLTGGKNTEAFF.

The chain carries TRBV7-9 and TRBJ2-3; a weak D match, TRBD2 (6 bases). The ends were cut back, 5 bases at V and 3 bases at J, with 18 bases in the middle. This CDR3 has 16 amino acids. Germline CDR1 is SEHNR and CDR2 is FQNEAQ (reference sequence). For the CDR3, the DNA is TGTGCCAGCAGCCATACCCGGGGGTCTGCGACAGATACGCAGTATTTT. Its translation is CASSHTRGSATDTQYF.

This sequence joins TRBV5-4 and TRBJ2-1, with TRBD2 as a possible D gene (6 bases). The germline V gene encodes CDR1 SGHNT and CDR2 YYREEE (reference sequence). The V end was cut by 0 bases, the J end by 4 bases, with 11 bases between. CDR3 length equals 15 residues. The CDR3 loop reads CASSLDGGPYNEQFF. The CDR3 bases are TGTGCCAGCAGCTTGGACGGGGGACCGTACAATGAGCAGTTCTTC.

This clone was observed a few times. The rearrangement uses TRBV7-8 and TRBJ2-3; D is ambiguous. The ends were cut back, 5 bases at V and 2 bases at J, with 5 bases in the middle. The CDR3 runs to 12 residues. CDR1 and CDR2 from the germline V gene are SGHVS and FQNEAQ. CDR3 amino acids: CASSPFTDTQYF. CDR3 coding DNA: TGTGCCAGCAGCCCTTTCACAGATACGCAGTATTTT.

The chain employs TRBV28 and TRBJ1-2; 10 bases line up with TRBD1. Germline assignment: CDR1 MDHEN and CDR2 SYDVKM. The CDR3 runs to 18 residues. The J segment lost 5 bases and the V segment lost 4 bases, leaving 16 bases of the junction unmatched. CDR3 bases: TGTGCCAGCAGTTCCGCCGGGACAGGGGCCCGAACCTCTTATGGCTACACCTTC. Translating gives CASSSAGTGARTSYGYTF.

The rearrangement links TRBV5-1 to TRBJ2-2, with 8 bases that match TRBD2. Germline values: CDR1 SGHRS, CDR2 YFSETQ. After removal of 7 bases from V and 3 bases from J, the junction contained 5 bases not matched to a gene. CDR3 size: 14 residues. CDR3 residues: CASCLGGDTGELFF. The CDR3, as DNA: TGCGCCAGCTGCCTCGGGGGGGACACCGGGGAGCTGTTTTTT.